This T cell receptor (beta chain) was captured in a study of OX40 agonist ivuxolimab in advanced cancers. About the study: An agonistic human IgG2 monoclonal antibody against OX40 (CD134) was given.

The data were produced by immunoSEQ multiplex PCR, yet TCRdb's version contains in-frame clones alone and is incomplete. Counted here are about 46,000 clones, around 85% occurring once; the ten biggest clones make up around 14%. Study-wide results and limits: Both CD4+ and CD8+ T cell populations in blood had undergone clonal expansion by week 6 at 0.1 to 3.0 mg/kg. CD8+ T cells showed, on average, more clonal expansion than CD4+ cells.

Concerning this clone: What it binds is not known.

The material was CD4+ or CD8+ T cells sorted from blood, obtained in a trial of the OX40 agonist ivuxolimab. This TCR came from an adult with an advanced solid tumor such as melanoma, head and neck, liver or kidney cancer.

CDR3 protein: CASSYRGITIEKLFF. The CDR3 coding sequence is TGTGCCAGCAGTTACAGGGGGATTACTATCGAAAAACTGTTTTTT. V gene TRBV28 combines with J gene TRBJ1-4; TRBD1 aligns across 8 bases. CDR3 size: 15 residues. The ends lost 4 bases at V and 8 bases at J; junction bases unmatched: 9. Germline V gene data show CDR1 as MDHEN and CDR2 as SYDVKM. The full variable domain, rest sourced from reference TRBV28 and TRBJ1-4, is DVKVTQSSRYLVKRTGEKVFLECVQDMDHENMFWYRQDPGLGLRLIYFSYDVKMKEKGDIPEGYSVSREKKERFSLILESASTNQTSMYLCASSYRGITIEKLFFGSGTQLSVL.